The clone carrying this TCR beta chain was found many times. This entry comes from a study of T cells in Graves' hyperthyroidism and ophthalmopathy. Amplification yielded TCR beta CDR3 regions, with RNA transcripts as the source. With the HTBI primer set, the TCR CDR3 went through a first round of RT-PCR. TCRdb reprocessed the multiplex PCR reads via MiXCR and lists one record per CDR3 protein. Here the sample spans about 250,000 distinct CDR3 sequences, approximately 23% being singletons. Ophthalmopathy patients had moderate-to-severe active disease, CAS ≥3, NOSPECS ≥4, and disease duration under 3 months. The sequencing input was blood. This TCR came from a woman aged 40 to 49 with Graves' ophthalmopathy.

This chain's CDR3 is CASSLYGPYTGELFF. DNA for the CDR3: TGCGCCAGCAGCCTGTACGGCCCTTACACCGGGGAGCTGTTTTTT. The chain recombines TRBV5-1 with TRBJ2-2; D gene unclear. With 4 bases removed from V and 3 bases from J, the gap between germline ends came to 13 bases. This CDR3 is built from 15 residues. Looked up from germline, CDR1 is SGHRS and CDR2 is YFSETQ.